This record covers a single T cell receptor beta chain. The CDR3 covers 14 residues. Germline V lookup: CDR1 SGHDT, CDR2 YYEEEE. J lost 5 bases, V lost 2 bases, and 7 bases had no gene match. This specimen belongs to a study of cytomegalovirus exposure and HLA in healthy donors. The PCR had 60 Vbeta and 13 Jbeta primers. Data came from immunoSEQ multiplex PCR; TCRdb stores just in-frame clones and leaves some out. The table includes about 200,000 clones, over 60% detected once. This receptor was taken from a woman in her 30s in good health and CMV-seropositive. The sample consisted of PBMCs. The J gene is TRBJ2-7, the V gene TRBV5-6; 7 bases are shared with TRBD2. The CDR3 is CASSLRLAPNEQYF. The CDR3 nucleotides read TGTGCCAGCAGCTTAAGACTAGCTCCCAACGAGCAGTACTTC.